This note documents a single T cell receptor beta chain sequence. Its specificity is not known. The CDR3 sequence is 12 residues long. V was clipped by 5 bases and J by 1 base, with 8 bases between them. Germline V gives CDR1 SQVTM, CDR2 ANQGSEA. The data were obtained in a study of T cell responses to AZD1222 COVID-19 vaccine. The assay was immunoSEQ multiplex PCR, and TCRdb's table has in-frame clones only and misses some. The data show around 100,000 clones, 88% seen once. The study, taken as a whole, reports: A rise in Spike-specific TCR breadth and depth followed two AZD1222 doses.

The sequenced sample was peripheral blood, obtained on day 0 of AZD1222 vaccination. The J gene is TRBJ1-1, the V gene TRBV29-1; D gene unclear. This receptor was obtained from an adult in good health. CDR3 amino acids: CSVLAANTEAFF. For the CDR3, the DNA is TGCAGCGTTTTAGCAGCGAACACTGAAGCTTTCTTT.